This TCR beta chain comes out of a study of blood T cells in healthy people across ages. General study findings and limits: Researchers said unsorted PBMCs prevented a conclusive naive versus antigen-experienced comparison. Nothing was known about donor CMV status, and this possibly confounded expanded clonotype changes.

A J-beta primer mix and a sample-barcoded 5' primer were used in a second PCR of about 7 to 12 cycles. Any given sample supplied a minimum of 3 million CDR3-containing paired-end reads. TCRdb recomputed calls from the 5' RACE reads with MiXCR, one row per CDR3 protein. This sample has about 600,000 distinct CDR3 sequences, with around 48% found just once. Germline CDR1 is SQVTM and CDR2 is ANQGSEA. Trimming removed 3 bases from V and 0 bases from J, with 12 bases in between. This CDR3 has 15 amino acids. Points on this clonotype: Its antigen is still unknown.

Donors each provided 9.5 to 10 milliliters of peripheral blood. Sequenced: blood. The receptor comes from an elderly man in good health. The chain recombines TRBV29-1 with TRBJ2-1; perhaps TRBD2 as D (5 bases). This CDR3 is CSVDGLANSYNEQFF. The CDR3 DNA reads as TGCAGCGTTGACGGATTAGCGAACTCCTACAATGAGCAGTTCTTC.